The source of this TCR beta chain is a study of CD8 T cells in ankylosing spondylitis. Trimming took 3 bases from V and 7 from J, leaving 6 bases between them. The CDR3 extends over 11 amino acids. Per germline, CDR1 DFQATT and CDR2 SNEGSKA (reference sequence). TCRdb reanalysed the 5' RACE reads using MiXCR and keeps one entry per CDR3 protein. Of around 890,000 distinct CDR3 sequences detected, about 12% appear once; the ten largest clones hold approximately 0.51%. Study findings and constraints: One TCR beta motif, made up of fewer than 10 highly homologous variants, appeared characteristic of ankylosing spondylitis blood. Disease-linked clones were reportedly significantly enriched in matched ankylosing spondylitis synovial fluid.

A few counts support this clonotype. Its antigen is unknown. V gene TRBV20-1 combines with J gene TRBJ2-2; D not certain. The TCR comes from a male donor with ankylosing spondylitis. What was sequenced was blood, either unsorted or a sorted T cell fraction (not recorded which). This CDR3 reads CSARSYGELFF. CDR3 in DNA: TGCAGTGCTAGGAGTTACGGGGAGCTGTTTTTT.